This entry features one T cell receptor (beta chain) sequence. Its antigen is still unknown. Germline CDR1 is WSHSY and CDR2 is SAAADI. Trimming shortened V by 0 bases and J by 5 bases, and 8 bases separated the two germline ends. CDR3 length equals 13 residues. The entry originates in a study of cytomegalovirus exposure and HLA in healthy donors. General study findings and limits: V- and J-gene trimming in TCR beta was tied to a missense DCLRE1C variant by an analysis performed later. Reports described diagnosis of cytomegalovirus status by the classifier as highly specific and sensitive.

With 60 Vbeta and 13 Jbeta primers, the PCR was carried out. TCRdb keeps only in-frame clones here, not all; method: immunoSEQ multiplex PCR. The profile shows hundreds of thousands of clones, about 80% of them singletons. Participants comprised healthy donors of bone marrow. The sample consisted of PBMCs. The clonotype was recovered from a man in his forties in good health and CMV-seropositive. The chain combines TRBV10-2 with TRBJ2-7, with a tentative D call TRBD2 (5 bases). The CDR3 is CASSESRVDEQYF. As DNA, the CDR3 is TGCGCCAGCAGTGAGTCGAGGGTCGACGAGCAGTACTTC.